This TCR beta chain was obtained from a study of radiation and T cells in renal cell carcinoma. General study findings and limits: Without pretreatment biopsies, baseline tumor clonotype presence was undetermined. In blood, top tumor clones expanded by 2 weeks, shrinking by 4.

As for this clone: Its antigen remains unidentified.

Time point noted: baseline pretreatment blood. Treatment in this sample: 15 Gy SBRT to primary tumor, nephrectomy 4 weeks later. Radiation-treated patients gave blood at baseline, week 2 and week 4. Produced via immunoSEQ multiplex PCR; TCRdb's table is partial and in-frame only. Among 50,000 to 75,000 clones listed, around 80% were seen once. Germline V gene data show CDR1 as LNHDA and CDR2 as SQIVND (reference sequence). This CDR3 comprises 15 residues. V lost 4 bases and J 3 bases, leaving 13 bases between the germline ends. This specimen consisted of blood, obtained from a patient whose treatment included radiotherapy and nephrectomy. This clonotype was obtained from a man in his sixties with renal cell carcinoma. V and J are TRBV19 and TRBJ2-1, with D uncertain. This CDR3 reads CASSTPSYGYNEQFF. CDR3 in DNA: TGTGCCAGTAGTACTCCCAGTTATGGCTACAATGAGCAGTTCTTC.